This TCR beta chain was identified during a study of blood T cells in healthy people across ages. Study-wide results and caveats: Calculation of diversity from one million T cells yielded estimates considered to be underestimates. Both naive CD4+ cell counts and diversity were greater in long-lived donors than in aged donors.

A second PCR of 7 to 11 cycles used a sample-barcoded 5' primer and a J-beta primer mix. A template-switch adaptor with 12 random nucleotides tagged each cDNA molecule. TCRdb redid the calling of the 5' RACE reads with MiXCR, one entry per CDR3 protein. Here the sample spans around 1.5 million distinct CDR3 sequences, around 36% being singletons. The table lists this clonotype with a few counts. The antigen remains undetermined. Healthy individuals of Caucasian origin from Russia, aged roughly 6 to 90, served as donors. Trimming at V came to 7 bases and at J to 10 bases, leaving 12 bases not matched to a gene. The CDR3 spans 13 residues. Germline V CDR1 and CDR2: DFQATT, SNEGSKA (reference sequence).

The receptor's source is a woman between 25 and 40 years old in good health. The specimen sequenced was blood. This sequence joins TRBV20-1 and TRBJ1-5, with 8 bases identical to TRBD1. The CDR3 protein is CSGGWDRLSPQHF. The CDR3 DNA reads as TGCAGTGGGGGCTGGGACAGGCTAAGCCCCCAGCATTTT.